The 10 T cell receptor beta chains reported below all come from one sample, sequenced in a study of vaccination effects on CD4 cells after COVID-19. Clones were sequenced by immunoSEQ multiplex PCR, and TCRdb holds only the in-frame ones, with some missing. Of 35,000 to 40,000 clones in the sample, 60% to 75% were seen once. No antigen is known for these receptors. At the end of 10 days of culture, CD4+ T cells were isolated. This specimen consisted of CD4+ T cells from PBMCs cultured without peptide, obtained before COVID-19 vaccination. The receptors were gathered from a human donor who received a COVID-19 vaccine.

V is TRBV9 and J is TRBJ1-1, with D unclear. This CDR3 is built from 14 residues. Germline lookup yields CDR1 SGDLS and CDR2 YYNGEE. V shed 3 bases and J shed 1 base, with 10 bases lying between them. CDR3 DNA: TGTGCCAGCAGCGAACAGCCGAAGAACACTGAAGCTTTCTTT. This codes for CASSEQPKNTEAFF.

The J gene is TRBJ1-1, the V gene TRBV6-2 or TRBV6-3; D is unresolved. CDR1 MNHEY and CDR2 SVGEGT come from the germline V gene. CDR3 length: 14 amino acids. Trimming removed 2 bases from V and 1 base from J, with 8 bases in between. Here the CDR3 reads CASSYVTANTEAFF. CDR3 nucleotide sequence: TGTGCCAGCAGTTACGTGACGGCGAACACTGAAGCTTTCTTT.

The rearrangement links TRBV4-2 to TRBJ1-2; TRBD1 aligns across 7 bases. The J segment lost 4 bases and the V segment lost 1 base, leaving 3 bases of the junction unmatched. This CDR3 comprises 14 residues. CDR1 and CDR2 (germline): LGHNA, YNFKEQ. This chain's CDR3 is CASSQGGQAYGYTF. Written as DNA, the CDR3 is TGTGCCAGCAGCCAAGGAGGACAGGCCTATGGCTACACCTTC.

This CDR3 is CAISESTTDAYEQYF. CDR3 sequence (DNA): TGTGCCATCAGTGAGTCTACGACAGATGCCTACGAGCAGTACTTC. The V gene is TRBV10-3, the J gene TRBJ2-7; perhaps TRBD1 as D (5 bases). The V gene lost 0 bases and the J gene lost 2 bases, with 11 bases spanning the gap. CDR1 and CDR2 (germline): ENHRY, SYGVKD. The CDR3 runs to 15 residues.

CDR3 DNA: TGTGCCTGGGGGGACTCGAGAGTCACCTACACCTTC. This gives the protein CAWGDSRVTYTF. The V gene is TRBV30, the J gene TRBJ1-2, with D possibly being TRBD1 (5 bases). V was clipped by 5 bases and J by 10 bases, with 17 bases between them. Germline V gene data show CDR1 as GTSNPN and CDR2 as SVGIG (reference sequence). This CDR3 comprises 12 residues.

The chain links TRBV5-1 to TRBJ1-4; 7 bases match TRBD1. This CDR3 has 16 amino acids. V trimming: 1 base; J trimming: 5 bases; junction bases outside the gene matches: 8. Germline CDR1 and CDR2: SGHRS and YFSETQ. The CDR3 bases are TGCGCCAGCAGCTTGTTTGGGCAGGGGGGGAATGAAAAACTGTTTTTT. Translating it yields CASSLFGQGGNEKLFF. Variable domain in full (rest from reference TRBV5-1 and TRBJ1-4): KAGVTQTPRYLIKTRGQQVTLSCSPISGHRSVSWYQQTPGQGLQFLFEYFSETQRNKGNFPGRFSGRQFSNSRSEMNVSTLELGDSALYLCASSLFGQGGNEKLFFGSGTQLSVL.

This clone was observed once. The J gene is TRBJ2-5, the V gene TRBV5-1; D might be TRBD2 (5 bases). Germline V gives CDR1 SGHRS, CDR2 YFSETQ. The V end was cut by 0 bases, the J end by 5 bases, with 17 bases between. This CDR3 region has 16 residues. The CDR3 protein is CASSLGKADRGETQYF. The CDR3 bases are TGCGCCAGCAGCTTGGGAAAAGCGGACCGCGGCGAGACCCAGTACTTC.

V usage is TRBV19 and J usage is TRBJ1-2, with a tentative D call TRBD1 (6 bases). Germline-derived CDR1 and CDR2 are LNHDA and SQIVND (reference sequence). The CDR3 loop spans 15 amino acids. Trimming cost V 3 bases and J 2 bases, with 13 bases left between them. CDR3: CASSMGDKINYGYTF. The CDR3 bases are TGTGCCAGTAGTATGGGGGACAAGATAAACTATGGCTACACCTTC. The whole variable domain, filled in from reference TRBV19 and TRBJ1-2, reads DGGITQSPKYLFRKEGQNVTLSCEQNLNHDAMYWYRQDPGQGLRLIYYSQIVNDFQKGDIAEGYSVSREKKESFPLTVTSAQKNPTAFYLCASSMGDKINYGYTFGSGTRLTVV.

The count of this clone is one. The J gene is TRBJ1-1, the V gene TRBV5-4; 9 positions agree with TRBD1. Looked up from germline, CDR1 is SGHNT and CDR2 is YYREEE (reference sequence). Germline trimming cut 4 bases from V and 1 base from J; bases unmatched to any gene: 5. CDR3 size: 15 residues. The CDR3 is CASSSRDRANTEAFF. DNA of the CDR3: TGTGCCAGCAGCAGCCGGGACAGGGCGAACACTGAAGCTTTCTTT.

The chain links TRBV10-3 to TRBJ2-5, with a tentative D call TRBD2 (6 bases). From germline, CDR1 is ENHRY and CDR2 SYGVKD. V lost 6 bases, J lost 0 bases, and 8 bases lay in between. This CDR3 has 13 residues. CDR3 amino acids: CAISGGYQETQYF. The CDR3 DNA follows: TGTGCCATCAGCGGGGGTTACCAAGAGACCCAGTACTTC.